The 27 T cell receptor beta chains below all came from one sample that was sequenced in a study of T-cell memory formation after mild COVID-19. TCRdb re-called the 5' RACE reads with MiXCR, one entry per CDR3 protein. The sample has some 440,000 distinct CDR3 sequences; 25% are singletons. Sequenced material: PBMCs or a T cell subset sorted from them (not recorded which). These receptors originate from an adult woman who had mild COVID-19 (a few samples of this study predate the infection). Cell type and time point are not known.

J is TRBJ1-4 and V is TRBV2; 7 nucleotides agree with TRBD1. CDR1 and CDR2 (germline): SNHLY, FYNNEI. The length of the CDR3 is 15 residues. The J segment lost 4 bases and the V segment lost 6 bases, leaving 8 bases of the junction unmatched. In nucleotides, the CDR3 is TGTGCCAGCAGAAAAACAGGGGACTTTAATGAAAAACTGTTTTTT. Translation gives CASRKTGDFNEKLFF. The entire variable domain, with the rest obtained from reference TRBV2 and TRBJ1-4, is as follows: EPEVTQTPSHQVTQMGQEVILRCVPISNHLYFYWYRQILGQKVEFLVSFYNNEISEKSEIFDDQFSVERPDGSNFTLKIRSTKLEDSAMYFCASRKTGDFNEKLFFGSGTQLSVL.

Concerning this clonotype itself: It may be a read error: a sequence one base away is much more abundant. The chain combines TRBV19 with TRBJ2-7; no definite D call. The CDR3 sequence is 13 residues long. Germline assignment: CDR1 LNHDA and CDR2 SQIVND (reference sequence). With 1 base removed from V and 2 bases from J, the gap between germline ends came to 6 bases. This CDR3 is CASSIGQAYEQYF. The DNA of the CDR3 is TGTGCCAGTAGTATAGGGCAAGCCTACGAGCAGTACTTC.

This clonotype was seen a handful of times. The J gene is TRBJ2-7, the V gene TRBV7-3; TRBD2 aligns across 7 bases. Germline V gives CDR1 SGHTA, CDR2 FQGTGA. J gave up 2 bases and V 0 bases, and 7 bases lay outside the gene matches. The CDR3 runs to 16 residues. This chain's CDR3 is CASSLTPGTKPYEQYF. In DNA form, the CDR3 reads TGTGCCAGCAGCTTAACGCCCGGGACTAAGCCCTACGAGCAGTACTTC.

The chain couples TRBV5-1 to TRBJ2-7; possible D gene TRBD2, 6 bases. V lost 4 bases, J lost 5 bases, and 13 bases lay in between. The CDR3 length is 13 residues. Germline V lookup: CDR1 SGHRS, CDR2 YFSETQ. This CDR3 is CASSRDLANEQYF. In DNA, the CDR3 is TGCGCCAGCAGCCGGGACCTAGCGAACGAGCAGTACTTC.

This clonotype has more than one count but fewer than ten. The CDR3 DNA reads as TGTGCCAGCAGTTACTCCCCCGGTTGGCAGCGGGGGGGCAAAGAGACCCAGTACTTC. Translating it yields CASSYSPGWQRGGKETQYF. V is TRBV6-6 and J is TRBJ2-5, with TRBD2 matching 10 bases. The J segment lost 3 bases and the V segment lost 0 bases, leaving 13 bases of the junction unmatched. Germline V CDR1 and CDR2: MNHNY, SVGAGI (reference sequence). This CDR3 is 19 amino acids long.

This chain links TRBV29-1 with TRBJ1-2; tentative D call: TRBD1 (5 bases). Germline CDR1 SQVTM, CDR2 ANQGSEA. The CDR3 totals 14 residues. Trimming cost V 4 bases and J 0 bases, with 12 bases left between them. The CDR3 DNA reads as TGCAGCGTTGCGGGGGTTCTTTCTAACTATGGCTACACCTTC. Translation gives CSVAGVLSNYGYTF.

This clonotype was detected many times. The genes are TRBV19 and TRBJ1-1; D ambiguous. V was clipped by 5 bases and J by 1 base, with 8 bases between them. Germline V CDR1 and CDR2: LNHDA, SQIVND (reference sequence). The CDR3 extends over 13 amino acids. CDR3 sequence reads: CASSLYGNTEAFF. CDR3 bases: TGTGCCAGTAGTCTATACGGGAACACTGAAGCTTTCTTT. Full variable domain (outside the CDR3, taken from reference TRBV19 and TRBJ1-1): DGGITQSPKYLFRKEGQNVTLSCEQNLNHDAMYWYRQDPGQGLRLIYYSQIVNDFQKGDIAEGYSVSREKKESFPLTVTSAQKNPTAFYLCASSLYGNTEAFFGQGTRLTVV.

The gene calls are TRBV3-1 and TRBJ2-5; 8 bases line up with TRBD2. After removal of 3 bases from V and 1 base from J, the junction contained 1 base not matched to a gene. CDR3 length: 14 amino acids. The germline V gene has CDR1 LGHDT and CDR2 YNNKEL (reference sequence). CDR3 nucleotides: TGTGCCAGCAGCCAGGGACTAGTCCAAGAGACCCAGTACTTC. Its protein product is CASSQGLVQETQYF.

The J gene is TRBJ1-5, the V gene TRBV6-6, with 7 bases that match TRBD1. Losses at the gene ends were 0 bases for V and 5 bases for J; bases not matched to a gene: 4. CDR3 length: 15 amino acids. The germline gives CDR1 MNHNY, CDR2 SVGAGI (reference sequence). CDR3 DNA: TGTGCCAGCAGTTACTCGAGGACAGGCGATCAGCCCCAGCATTTT. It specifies CASSYSRTGDQPQHF.

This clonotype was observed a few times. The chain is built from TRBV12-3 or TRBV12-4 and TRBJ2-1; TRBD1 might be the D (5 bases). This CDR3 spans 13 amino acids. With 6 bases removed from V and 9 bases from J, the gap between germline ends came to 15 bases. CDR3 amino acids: CASSLGVQGEQFF. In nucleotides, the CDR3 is TGTGCCAGCAGCCTTGGGGTCCAGGGTGAGCAGTTCTTC.

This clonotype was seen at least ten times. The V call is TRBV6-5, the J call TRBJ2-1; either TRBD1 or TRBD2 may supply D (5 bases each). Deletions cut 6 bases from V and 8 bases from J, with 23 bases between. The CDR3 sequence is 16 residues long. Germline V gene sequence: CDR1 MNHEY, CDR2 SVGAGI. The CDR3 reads CASRFGISQTGHEQFF. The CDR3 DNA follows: TGTGCCAGCAGGTTTGGAATCTCGCAGACGGGGCATGAGCAGTTCTTC.

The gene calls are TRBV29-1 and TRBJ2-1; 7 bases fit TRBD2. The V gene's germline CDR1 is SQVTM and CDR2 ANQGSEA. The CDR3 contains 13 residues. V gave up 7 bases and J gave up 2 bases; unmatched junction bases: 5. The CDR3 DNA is TGCAGCGCCCCCGGGACTACCTACAATGAGCAGTTCTTC. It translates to CSAPGTTYNEQFF.

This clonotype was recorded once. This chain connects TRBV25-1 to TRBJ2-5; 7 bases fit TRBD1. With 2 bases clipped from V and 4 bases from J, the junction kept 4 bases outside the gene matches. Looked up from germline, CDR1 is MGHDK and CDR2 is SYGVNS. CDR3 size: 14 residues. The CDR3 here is CASSEGQGVETQYF. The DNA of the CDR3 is TGTGCCAGCAGTGAAGGTCAGGGGGTAGAGACCCAGTACTTC.

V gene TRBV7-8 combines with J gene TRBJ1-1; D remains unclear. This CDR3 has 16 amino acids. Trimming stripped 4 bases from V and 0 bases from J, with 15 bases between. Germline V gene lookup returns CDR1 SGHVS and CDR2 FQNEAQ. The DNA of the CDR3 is TGTGCCAGCAGCTCTGCTCAAGGGTCCATGAACACTGAAGCTTTCTTT. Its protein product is CASSSAQGSMNTEAFF. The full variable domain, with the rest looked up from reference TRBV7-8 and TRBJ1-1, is GAGVSQSPRYKVAKRGQDVALRCDPISGHVSLFWYQQALGQGPEFLTYFQNEAQLDKSGLPSDRFFAERPEGSVSTLKIQRTQQEDSAVYLCASSSAQGSMNTEAFFGQGTRLTVV.

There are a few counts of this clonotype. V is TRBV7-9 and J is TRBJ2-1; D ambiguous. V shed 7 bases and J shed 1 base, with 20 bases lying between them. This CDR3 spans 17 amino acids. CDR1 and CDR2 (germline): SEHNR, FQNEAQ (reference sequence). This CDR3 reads CASTSPWPHDSYNEQFF. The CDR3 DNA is TGTGCCAGCACCTCCCCTTGGCCACACGATTCCTACAATGAGCAGTTCTTC.

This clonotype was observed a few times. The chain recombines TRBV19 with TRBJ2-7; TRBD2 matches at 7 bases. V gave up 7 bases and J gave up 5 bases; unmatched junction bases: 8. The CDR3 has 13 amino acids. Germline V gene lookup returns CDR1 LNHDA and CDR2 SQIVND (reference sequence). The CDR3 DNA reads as TGTGCCAGTAAGGGGAGGGGATTCCACGAGCAGTACTTC. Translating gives CASKGRGFHEQYF.

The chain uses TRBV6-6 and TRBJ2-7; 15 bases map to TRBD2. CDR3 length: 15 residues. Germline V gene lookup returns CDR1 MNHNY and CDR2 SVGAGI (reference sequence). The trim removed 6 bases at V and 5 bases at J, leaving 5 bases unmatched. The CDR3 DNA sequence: TGTGCCAGCAGGGGGACTAGCGGGGGGCTCGACGAGCAGTACTTC. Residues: CASRGTSGGLDEQYF.

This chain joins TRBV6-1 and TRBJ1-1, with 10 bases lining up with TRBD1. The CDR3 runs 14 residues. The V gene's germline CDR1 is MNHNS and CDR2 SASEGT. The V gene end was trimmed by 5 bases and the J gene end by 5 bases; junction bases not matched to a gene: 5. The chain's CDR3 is CASSSGQGPTEAFF. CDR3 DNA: TGTGCCAGCAGTTCGGGACAGGGGCCGACTGAAGCTTTCTTT.

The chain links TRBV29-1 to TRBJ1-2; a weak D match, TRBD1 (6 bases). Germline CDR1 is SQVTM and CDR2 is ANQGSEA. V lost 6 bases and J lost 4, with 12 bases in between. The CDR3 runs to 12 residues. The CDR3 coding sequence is TGCAGCGTCGTCGGGGGCTCCTATGGCTACACCTTC. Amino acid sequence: CSVVGGSYGYTF. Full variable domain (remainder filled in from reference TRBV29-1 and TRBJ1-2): SAVISQKPSRDICQRGTSLTIQCQVDSQVTMMFWYRQQPGQSLTLIATANQGSEATYESGFVIDKFPISRPNLTFSTLTVSNMSPEDSSIYLCSVVGGSYGYTFGSGTRLTVV.

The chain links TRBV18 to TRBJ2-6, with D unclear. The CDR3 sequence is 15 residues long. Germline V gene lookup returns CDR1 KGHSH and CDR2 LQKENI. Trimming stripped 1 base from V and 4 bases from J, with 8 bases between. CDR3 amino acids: CASSPRARGANVLTF. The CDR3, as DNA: TGTGCCAGCTCACCACGGGCGCGGGGGGCCAACGTCCTGACTTTC. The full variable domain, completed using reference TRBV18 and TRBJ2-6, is NAGVMQNPRHLVRRRGQEARLRCSPMKGHSHVYWYRQLPEEGLKFMVYLQKENIIDESGMPKERFSAEFPKEGPSILRIQQVVRGDSAAYFCASSPRARGANVLTFGAGSRLTVL.

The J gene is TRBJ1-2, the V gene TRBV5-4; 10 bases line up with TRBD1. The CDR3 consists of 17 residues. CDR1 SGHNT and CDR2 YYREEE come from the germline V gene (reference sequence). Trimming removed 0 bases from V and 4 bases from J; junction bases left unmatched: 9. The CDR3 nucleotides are TGTGCCAGCAGCTTGGGACAGGGGGCAATTTTGGGCTATGGCTACACCTTC. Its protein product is CASSLGQGAILGYGYTF.

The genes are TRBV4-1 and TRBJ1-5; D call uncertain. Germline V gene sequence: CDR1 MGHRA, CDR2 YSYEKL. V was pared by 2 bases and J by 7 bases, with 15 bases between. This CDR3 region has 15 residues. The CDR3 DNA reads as TGCGCCAGCAGCCAACCCCTGGGAGGGCAACAGCCCCAGCATTTT. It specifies CASSQPLGGQQPQHF.

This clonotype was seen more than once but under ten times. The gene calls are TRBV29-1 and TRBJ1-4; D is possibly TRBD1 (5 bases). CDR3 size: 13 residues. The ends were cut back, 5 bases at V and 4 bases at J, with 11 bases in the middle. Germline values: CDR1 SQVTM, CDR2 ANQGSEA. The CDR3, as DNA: TGCAGCGTTTACAGGCCCCTTAATGAAAAACTGTTTTTT. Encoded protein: CSVYRPLNEKLFF.

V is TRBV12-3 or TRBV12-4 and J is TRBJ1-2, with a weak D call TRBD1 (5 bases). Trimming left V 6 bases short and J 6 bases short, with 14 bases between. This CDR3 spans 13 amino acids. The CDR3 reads CASSPGITHGYTF. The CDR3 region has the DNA TGTGCCAGCAGCCCAGGGATTACCCATGGCTACACCTTC.

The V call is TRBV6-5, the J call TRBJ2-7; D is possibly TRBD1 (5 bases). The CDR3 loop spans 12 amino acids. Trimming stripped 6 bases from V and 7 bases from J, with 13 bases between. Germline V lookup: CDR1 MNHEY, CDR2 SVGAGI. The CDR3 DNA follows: TGTGCCAGCAGCCAGACAGCAGAGGAGCAGTACTTC. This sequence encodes CASSQTAEEQYF.

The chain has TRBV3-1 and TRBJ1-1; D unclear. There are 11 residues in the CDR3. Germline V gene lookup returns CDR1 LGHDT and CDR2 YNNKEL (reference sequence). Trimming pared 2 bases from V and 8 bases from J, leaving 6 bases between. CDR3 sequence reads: CASSQRAEAFF. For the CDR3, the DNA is TGTGCCAGCAGCCAACGTGCAGAAGCTTTCTTT.

CDR3 DNA: TGTGCCAGCAGCAAAAAACAGGGAGTCAGGCGGGGCATTCAGTACTTC. Translating gives CASSKKQGVRRGIQYF. The chain combines TRBV5-4 with TRBJ2-4, with D perhaps assigned TRBD1 or TRBD2 (6 bases each). V was trimmed by 4 bases and J by 9 bases, leaving 23 bases between them. The germline gives CDR1 SGHNT, CDR2 YYREEE (reference sequence). The CDR3 sequence is 16 residues long.